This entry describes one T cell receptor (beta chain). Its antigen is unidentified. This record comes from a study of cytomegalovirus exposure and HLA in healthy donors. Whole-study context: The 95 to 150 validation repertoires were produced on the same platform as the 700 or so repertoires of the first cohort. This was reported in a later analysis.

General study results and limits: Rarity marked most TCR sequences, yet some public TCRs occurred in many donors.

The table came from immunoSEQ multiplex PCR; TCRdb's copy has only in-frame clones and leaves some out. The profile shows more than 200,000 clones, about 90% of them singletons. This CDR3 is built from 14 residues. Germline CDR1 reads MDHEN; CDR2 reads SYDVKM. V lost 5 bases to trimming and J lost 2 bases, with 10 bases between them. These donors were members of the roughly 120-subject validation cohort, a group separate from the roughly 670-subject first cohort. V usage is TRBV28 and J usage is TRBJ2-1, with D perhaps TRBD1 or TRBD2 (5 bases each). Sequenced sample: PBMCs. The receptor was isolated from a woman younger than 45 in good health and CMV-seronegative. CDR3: CASSPGSTYNEQFF. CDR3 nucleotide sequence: TGTGCCAGCAGTCCAGGGAGTACCTACAATGAGCAGTTCTTC.